The text below deals with one TCR beta chain. Its antigen is still unknown. Its ends do not fully match the called genes, so a read error is possible. The sample originates from a study of OX40 agonist ivuxolimab in advanced cancers. Broader study findings: At 0.1 to 3.0 mg/kg, clonal expansion of CD4+ and CD8+ blood T cells had occurred by week 6. The average count of expanded clones was higher among CD8+ T cells than among CD4+.

TCRdb's copy holds only in-frame clones and misses some; the assay was immunoSEQ multiplex PCR. Among 48,000 or so clones listed, roughly 91% were seen once. The clonotype was recovered from an adult with an advanced solid tumor such as melanoma, head and neck, liver or kidney cancer. This specimen consisted of CD4+ or CD8+ T cells sorted from blood, obtained in a trial of the OX40 agonist ivuxolimab.

The CDR3 nucleotides are TGTGCCAGCAGAACGAACGACCCTGGAGCCAACGTCCTGACTTTC. Translation: CASRTNDPGANVLTF. The chain recombines TRBV6-5 with TRBJ2-6; D is undetermined. Germline CDR1 MNHEY, CDR2 SVGAGI. There are 15 residues in the CDR3.